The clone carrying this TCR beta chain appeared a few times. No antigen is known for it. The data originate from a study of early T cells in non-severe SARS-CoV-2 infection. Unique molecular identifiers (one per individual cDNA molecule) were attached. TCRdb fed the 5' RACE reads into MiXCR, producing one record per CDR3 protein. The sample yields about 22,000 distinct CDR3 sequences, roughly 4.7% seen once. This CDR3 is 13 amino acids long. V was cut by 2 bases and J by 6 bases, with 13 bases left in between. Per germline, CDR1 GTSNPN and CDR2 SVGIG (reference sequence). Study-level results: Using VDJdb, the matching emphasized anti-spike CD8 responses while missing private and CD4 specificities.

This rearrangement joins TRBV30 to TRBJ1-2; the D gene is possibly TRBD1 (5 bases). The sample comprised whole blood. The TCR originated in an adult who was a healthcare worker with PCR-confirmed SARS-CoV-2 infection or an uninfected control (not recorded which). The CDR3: CAWSTQGWNGYTF. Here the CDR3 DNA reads TGTGCCTGGAGTACCCAGGGATGGAATGGCTACACCTTC.